The subject of this entry is one TCR beta chain. The antigen is undetermined. CDR1 SGHVS and CDR2 FQNEAQ come from the germline V gene. This CDR3 region has 14 residues. The ends lost 1 base at V and 5 bases at J; junction bases unmatched: 3. This sample is drawn from a study of graft-versus-host responses after intestinal transplantation. Sequencing was performed with immunoSEQ multiplex PCR; in TCRdb, only in-frame clones are kept and a portion is missing. Altogether 95,000 or so clones are present, 80% to 95% being singletons, with the ten largest covering around 16%. Study-wide findings and caveats: Early post-transplant HvG declines were associated with peak circulating GvH clone levels.

The sample here was PBMCs, taken 453 days after intestinal transplant. The chain has TRBV7-8 and TRBJ2-3; TRBD1 agrees at 7 bases. This clonotype was obtained from a human patient who received an intestinal transplant, so some T cells may come from the graft donor. CDR3 loop: CASSLGAGGDTQYF. CDR3 nucleotides: TGTGCCAGCAGCTTAGGGGCAGGGGGAGATACGCAGTATTTT.